The next 3 T cell receptor beta chains were all read from a single sample in a study of T cells in Graves' hyperthyroidism and ophthalmopathy. RNA transcripts yielded amplified TCR beta CDR3 regions. During a first-round RT-PCR of the TCR CDR3, the HTBI primer set was used. TCRdb independently ran MiXCR on the multiplex PCR reads; one entry per CDR3 protein. The repertoire holds hundreds of thousands of distinct CDR3 sequences, roughly a sixth seen once, with less than 3.5% in the top ten. Sequencing input: blood. These receptors were collected from a woman in her forties with Graves' ophthalmopathy.

There are many counts of this clonotype. The J gene is TRBJ1-5, the V gene TRBV30; D remains unclear. CDR3 length equals 14 residues. V dropped 1 base and J dropped 4 bases, with 11 bases sitting between them. CDR1 and CDR2 from the germline V gene are GTSNPN and SVGIG (reference sequence). The CDR3 sequence: CAWSGSLLNQPQHF. As DNA, the CDR3 is TGTGCCTGGAGTGGTTCCTTACTGAATCAGCCCCAGCATTTT. Variable domain in full (rest from reference TRBV30 and TRBJ1-5): SQTIHQWPATLVQPVGSPLSLECTVEGTSNPNLYWYRQAAGRGLQLLFYSVGIGQISSEVPQNLSASRPQDRQFILSSKKLLLSDSGFYLCAWSGSLLNQPQHFGDGTRLSIL.

This clonotype was picked up many times. This chain links TRBV20-1 with TRBJ2-3; D ambiguous. Germline V gene data show CDR1 as DFQATT and CDR2 as SNEGSKA (reference sequence). The V and J ends lost 1 base and 4 bases respectively, with 9 bases between them. CDR3 length equals 13 residues. DNA for the CDR3: TGCAGTGCTAGAGTAGAAGGCGCAGATACGCAGTATTTT. It encodes CSARVEGADTQYF.

There are many counts of this clonotype. The J gene is TRBJ2-3, the V gene TRBV20-1; the match to TRBD2 covers 10 bases. Germline V CDR1 and CDR2: DFQATT, SNEGSKA (reference sequence). V dropped 7 bases and J dropped 0; count of bases not matched to a gene: 10. CDR3 length: 16 residues. CDR3 coding DNA: TGCAGTGTCCCAACCGGGACTAGCGCCAGCACAGATACGCAGTATTTT. Its translation: CSVPTGTSASTDTQYF.